This TCR beta chain is drawn from a study of CD8 T cell repertoires and HIV-1 epitope variants. Study overall: Controls included no peptide, Ebola AY9 epitope, and a CMV, EBV, flu pool. An uncultured baseline aliquot held 1M T cells. General study findings and limits: Nine or ten antigen-specific TCR beta clonotypes were found; five or six seemed cross-reactive to variants.

This CDR3 has 16 residues. In germline, CDR1 is SGHKS, CDR2 YYEKEE (reference sequence). V lost 4 bases and J lost 1; bases outside the gene matches: 9. A word on this clone: As yet, its antigen is unknown.

Profiled with immunoSEQ multiplex PCR; TCRdb holds only in-frame clones, not every one. The table includes 4,500 to 5,500 clones, roughly three fifths detected once. Sequencing was performed on cultured CD8+ T cells derived from PBMCs. V usage is TRBV5-5 and J usage is TRBJ2-3, with 7 nucleotides matching TRBD2. This receptor was identified in a male donor with HIV. CDR3 loop: CASSGGGTRGTDTQYF. CDR3 nucleotide sequence: TGTGCCAGCAGCGGGGGAGGGACGAGGGGCACAGATACGCAGTATTTT. The entire variable domain, with the rest obtained from reference TRBV5-5 and TRBJ2-3, is as follows: DAGVTQSPTHLIKTRGQQVTLRCSPISGHKSVSWYQQVLGQGPQFIFQYYEKEERGRGNFPDRFSARQFPNYSSELNVNALLLGDSALYLCASSGGGTRGTDTQYFGPGTRLTVL.